These 30 T cell receptor beta chains were sequenced from one sample in a study of T-cell reconstitution after alpha-beta-depleted transplantation in children. Preparing the TCRbeta library involved the use of unique molecular identifiers. TCRdb called the PCR reads again in MiXCR, with one record for every CDR3 protein. The profile covers 65,000 to 85,000 distinct CDR3 sequences, with around 9.9% appearing a single time and about 13% taken by the ten largest. Sample: PBMCs, taken before TCRalphabeta/CD19-depleted stem cell transplant. The receptors stem from a boy aged 10-17 years with acute myeloid leukemia, due to receive a stem cell transplant.

The rearrangement links TRBV7-2 to TRBJ2-3, with a possible D match to TRBD2 (6 bases). CDR1 SGHTA and CDR2 FQGNSA come from the germline V gene. The CDR3 extends over 15 amino acids. The V gene lost 2 bases and the J gene lost 5 bases, with 14 bases spanning the gap. For the CDR3, the DNA is TGTGCCAGCAGCTTAACTAGCCCTAGGGGAGATACGCAGTATTTT. Translating it yields CASSLTSPRGDTQYF.

This clonotype was seen many times. The rearrangement links TRBV20-1 to TRBJ1-5; D perhaps matches TRBD1 (5 bases). Trimming removed 1 base at V and 5 bases at J, with 15 bases between. This CDR3 is built from 15 residues. The germline gives CDR1 DFQATT, CDR2 SNEGSKA (reference sequence). In nucleotides, the CDR3 is TGCAGTGCTAGAGGGGGGAACATATGGCATCAGCCCCAGCATTTT. Amino acids: CSARGGNIWHQPQHF.

This clonotype was detected ten times or more. The chain has TRBV7-6 and TRBJ2-2; a possible D gene is TRBD2 (5 bases). In germline, CDR1 is SGHVS, CDR2 FNYEAQ. The CDR3 loop spans 12 amino acids. V was trimmed by 5 bases and J by 8 bases, leaving 9 bases between them. CDR3 amino acids: CASSRLAGELFF. The CDR3 DNA sequence: TGTGCCAGCAGCCGCCTAGCAGGGGAGCTGTTTTTT.

This chain connects TRBV27 to TRBJ2-5, with TRBD2 matching over 7 bases. Germline CDR1 MNHEY, CDR2 SMNVEV (reference sequence). The V gene end was trimmed by 3 bases and the J gene end by 4 bases; junction bases not matched to a gene: 5. The CDR3 length is 14 residues. The CDR3 region has the DNA TGTGCCAGCAGTTTCGTGGCGGGAGCAGAGACCCAGTACTTC. It encodes CASSFVAGAETQYF.

This clonotype was recorded many times. This chain joins TRBV6-2 or TRBV6-3 and TRBJ2-7; perhaps TRBD2 as D (6 bases). Germline CDR1 is MNHEY and CDR2 is SVGEGT. The germline V and J ends were trimmed by 5 bases and 7 bases, with 12 bases remaining between them. This CDR3 is 12 amino acids long. This chain's CDR3 is CASSRLGGEQYV. As DNA, the CDR3 is TGTGCCAGCAGTCGACTAGGAGGGGAGCAGTACGTC.

Many counts were recorded for this clonotype. The chain employs TRBV5-1 and TRBJ2-6, with a weak D call TRBD2 (6 bases). V lost 4 bases and J lost 2, with 16 bases in between. The CDR3 loop spans 17 amino acids. The V gene's germline CDR1 is SGHRS and CDR2 YFSETQ. CDR3 in amino acids: CASSPIGGMTGANVLTF. The CDR3 bases are TGCGCCAGCAGCCCCATCGGGGGTATGACTGGGGCCAACGTCCTGACTTTC. Full variable domain (rest looked up from reference TRBV5-1 and TRBJ2-6): KAGVTQTPRYLIKTRGQQVTLSCSPISGHRSVSWYQQTPGQGLQFLFEYFSETQRNKGNFPGRFSGRQFSNSRSEMNVSTLELGDSALYLCASSPIGGMTGANVLTFGAGSRLTVL.

This clonotype was counted ten times or more. V is TRBV27 and J is TRBJ1-1; D is unclear. The CDR3 loop spans 15 amino acids. V was shortened by 4 bases and J by 0 bases, with 12 bases between the two germline ends. Germline lookup yields CDR1 MNHEY and CDR2 SMNVEV (reference sequence). CDR3 sequence: CASSSRPTMNTEAFF. Written as DNA, the CDR3 is TGTGCCAGCAGTTCCAGGCCAACTATGAACACTGAAGCTTTCTTT.

This clonotype was seen many times. The chain recombines TRBV29-1 with TRBJ2-1; 12 bases agree with TRBD1. V dropped 8 bases and J dropped 10; count of bases not matched to a gene: 9. The CDR3 runs to 13 residues. Germline V CDR1 and CDR2: SQVTM, ANQGSEA. The CDR3 is CSMTGTGGREQFF. CDR3 DNA sequence: TGCAGCATGACCGGGACAGGGGGCCGAGAGCAGTTCTTC.

This clonotype was seen many times. Since the CDR3 does not end with the conserved phenylalanine or tryptophan, this likely comes from a read error. It is unclear where the CDR3 begins or ends on the DNA, so no DNA is shown, and the CDR3 is as TCRdb lists it. The V call is TRBV5-1, the J call TRBJ2-7; TRBD1, the table's D call, lacks a check against the DNA. The germline gives CDR1 SGHRS, CDR2 YFSETQ. The CDR3 numbers 11 amino acids, ends counted. CDR3 region: CASRPLGTEKY.

This clonotype showed up many times. This chain uses TRBV20-1 with TRBJ2-5; 9 bases fit TRBD2. The V gene's germline CDR1 is DFQATT and CDR2 SNEGSKA (reference sequence). CDR3 length: 18 amino acids. The trim removed 4 bases at V and 4 bases at J, leaving 19 bases unmatched. CDR3 nucleotides: TGCAGTGCTACCCGCAAACTAATAGCGGGAGTCCCGGCAGAGACCCAGTACTTC. It translates to CSATRKLIAGVPAETQYF.

The chain is built from TRBV29-1 and TRBJ2-1; D is possibly TRBD2 (6 bases). Germline V gives CDR1 SQVTM, CDR2 ANQGSEA. Trimming took 4 bases from V and 2 from J, leaving 12 bases between them. The CDR3 sequence is 14 residues long. The CDR3 nucleotides read TGCAGCGTTGCGCGGGGCGGGCCCTACAATGAGCAGTTCTTC. This codes for CSVARGGPYNEQFF.

This clonotype was counted ten times or more. V usage is TRBV7-9 and J usage is TRBJ1-2, with 10 bases that match TRBD1. The CDR3 is made up of 17 amino acids. Germline V gives CDR1 SEHNR, CDR2 FQNEAQ (reference sequence). The V segment lost 5 bases and the J segment 2 bases; nucleotides outside the gene matches: 11. The CDR3 nucleotides read TGTGCCAGCAGCGACCGGGACAGGGGAACCGCGAACTATGGCTACACCTTC. Protein product: CASSDRDRGTANYGYTF.

This clonotype was detected many times. The rearrangement joins TRBV6-5 to TRBJ1-6, with D tentatively TRBD1 (6 bases). The CDR3 spans 15 residues. Germline V CDR1 and CDR2: MNHEY, SVGAGI. The V and J ends lost 1 base and 12 bases respectively, with 16 bases between them. The CDR3 DNA reads as TGTGCCAGCAGTTACTTCGACTTCAGGGGTTTACCCCTCCACTTT. Translation gives CASSYFDFRGLPLHF.

This clonotype was seen many times. The chain carries TRBV29-1 and TRBJ1-2, with D possibly TRBD1 on 5 matching bases. This CDR3 is built from 13 residues. The V end was cut by 4 bases, the J end by 4 bases, with 13 bases between. The germline CDR1 and CDR2 sequences are SQVTM and ANQGSEA. CDR3 DNA sequence: TGCAGCGTTGGGCAGGGTCCCGTCTATGGCTACACCTTC. It yields the protein CSVGQGPVYGYTF.

There are many counts of this clonotype. The V and J genes are TRBV28 and TRBJ1-2, with 9 bases lining up with TRBD1. The length of the CDR3 is 12 residues. CDR1 and CDR2 (germline): MDHEN, SYDVKM. V shed 6 bases, J shed 8 bases, and the junction held 4 bases outside the gene matches. The CDR3 DNA is TGTGCCAGCAGCCCGGACAGGGGAGGCTACACCTTC. This sequence encodes CASSPDRGGYTF.

The rearrangement uses TRBV20-1 and TRBJ1-5; 7 bases are a match to TRBD1. The CDR3 runs to 16 residues. Germline V gives CDR1 DFQATT, CDR2 SNEGSKA (reference sequence). J lost 0 bases, V lost 0 bases, and 5 bases had no gene match. The DNA of the CDR3 is TGCAGTGCTAGAGAAGGGACAGCTTCTAGCAATCAGCCCCAGCATTTT. The encoded protein is CSAREGTASSNQPQHF.

This clonotype was counted many times. The rearrangement uses TRBV7-3 and TRBJ1-2, with a possible D match to TRBD1 (5 bases). The germline V gene has CDR1 SGHTA and CDR2 FQGTGA. Trimming took off 5 bases at V and 7 bases at J, with 11 bases between the two ends. The CDR3 runs 12 residues. CDR3 coding DNA: TGTGCCAGCAGCCTGAGGGGAGCTGGCTACACCTTC. Its protein is CASSLRGAGYTF.

This clonotype was observed at least ten times. This chain uses TRBV10-3 with TRBJ1-1; 7 positions agree with TRBD1. In germline, CDR1 is ENHRY, CDR2 SYGVKD. J gave up 4 bases and V 4 bases, and 6 bases lay outside the gene matches. This CDR3 contains 14 residues. The CDR3 DNA sequence: TGTGCCATCAGTGGACAGGGAAGAGCCACTGAAGCTTTCTTT. Its translation: CAISGQGRATEAFF.

Points on this clonotype: Relative to the germline gene, one junction end is altered; a read error may explain this. This chain links TRBV5-1 with TRBJ2-2; D may be TRBD2 (5 bases). CDR1 SGHRS and CDR2 YFSETQ come from the germline V gene. The CDR3 is 11 amino acids. The chain's CDR3 is CACSNTGEPFF. DNA for the CDR3: TGCGCCTGCAGCAACACCGGGGAGCCGTTTTTT.

The rearrangement uses TRBV29-1 and TRBJ2-3; no clear D. The germline V gene encodes CDR1 SQVTM and CDR2 ANQGSEA. V was clipped by 4 bases and J by 3 bases, with 5 bases between them. The CDR3 is 11 residues long. The CDR3 nucleotides read TGCAGCGTTGGCATAACAGATACGCAGTATTTT. Its translation is CSVGITDTQYF.

In its sample, this clonotype was seen many times. The CDR3, as DNA: TGTGCCAGCAGTCTAAGACCTCCGGGACAGAGATCTGGAAACACCATATATTTT. Amino acid sequence: CASSLRPPGQRSGNTIYF. V gene TRBV27 combines with J gene TRBJ1-3, with 7 bases fitting TRBD1. With V trimmed by 5 bases and J by 1 base, 14 bases remained unmatched. Germline lookup yields CDR1 MNHEY and CDR2 SMNVEV (reference sequence). The CDR3 spans 18 residues.

This clonotype was detected ten times or more. CDR3 sequence reads: CASSELAGVSAEQFF. The CDR3 DNA reads as TGTGCCAGCAGTGAATTAGCGGGAGTTAGCGCTGAGCAGTTCTTC. The chain employs TRBV25-1 and TRBJ2-1; 9 bases line up with TRBD2. The CDR3 covers 15 residues. Germline values: CDR1 MGHDK, CDR2 SYGVNS. J gave up 9 bases and V 1 base, and 7 bases lay outside the gene matches.

This chain joins TRBV27 and TRBJ1-1, with D possibly TRBD1 on 6 matching bases. This CDR3 has 15 amino acids. Per germline, CDR1 MNHEY and CDR2 SMNVEV (reference sequence). Trimming left V 8 bases short and J 0 bases short, with 16 bases between. As DNA, the CDR3 is TGTGCCAGCCCCCTGCCGGGACAAATGAACACTGAAGCTTTCTTT. This translates into CASPLPGQMNTEAFF.

This clonotype has at least ten counts. The chain combines TRBV9 with TRBJ1-6, with D unresolved. Trimming left V 0 bases short and J 13 bases short, with 20 bases between. This CDR3 is built from 16 residues. The germline V gene has CDR1 SGDLS and CDR2 YYNGEE. The CDR3 spells CASSVGTQTVNGPLHF. The CDR3 DNA follows: TGTGCCAGCAGCGTAGGCACGCAGACCGTGAATGGTCCCCTCCACTTT.

The sample holds many counts of this clonotype. The chain recombines TRBV7-2 with TRBJ2-2; 9 positions match TRBD2. The CDR3 extends over 14 amino acids. Germline trimming cut 5 bases from V and 7 bases from J; bases unmatched to any gene: 5. Germline V lookup: CDR1 SGHTA, CDR2 FQGNSA. The CDR3 bases are TGTGCCAGCAGCCGGACTAGCGATGGCGGGGAGCTGTTTTTT. Protein sequence: CASSRTSDGGELFF.

V usage is TRBV30 and J usage is TRBJ2-7, with D tentatively TRBD1 (6 bases). The V end lost 2 bases, the J end lost 4 bases, and 15 bases lay between the germline ends. The CDR3 covers 14 residues. Germline CDR1 and CDR2: GTSNPN and SVGIG (reference sequence). CDR3 in DNA: TGTGCCTGGAGTCCGGGGACAACCCCTTACGAGCAGTACGTC. This codes for CAWSPGTTPYEQYV.

There are many counts of this clonotype. This chain links TRBV5-1 with TRBJ2-1, with TRBD2 matching 13 bases. V shed 5 bases and J 4 bases; nucleotides not matched to a gene: 12. The CDR3 runs 18 residues. Per the germline V gene, CDR1 is SGHRS and CDR2 is YFSETQ. CDR3 bases: TGCGCCAGCAGGCAAACACCGGGACTAGCGGGGCCTTACAATGAGCAGTTCTTC. Translated, it gives CASRQTPGLAGPYNEQFF.

The J gene is TRBJ2-1, the V gene TRBV20-1, with D possibly matching TRBD2 (5 bases). The end of the DNA is better explained by TRBJ2-5, so the J call may be wrong. This CDR3 is built from 10 residues. The germline CDR1 and CDR2 sequences are DFQATT and SNEGSKA (reference sequence). In nucleotides, the CDR3 is TGCAGTGCTGCGGGAGAGACCCAGTACTTC. This translates into CSAAGETQYF.

This clonotype was counted a few times. The chain combines TRBV4-3 with TRBJ2-7; 7 nucleotides agree with TRBD1. Germline V lookup: CDR1 LGHNA, CDR2 YSLEER. Trimming at V came to 0 bases and at J to 2 bases, leaving 4 bases not matched to a gene. There are 15 residues in the CDR3. CDR3 protein: CASSQEGTAPYEQYF. CDR3 bases: TGCGCCAGCAGCCAAGAAGGGACAGCACCCTACGAGCAGTACTTC.

This clonotype was detected a few times. The J gene is TRBJ2-3, the V gene TRBV7-9; D may be TRBD1 or TRBD2 (5 bases each). Trimming took off 5 bases at V and 3 bases at J, with 21 bases between the two ends. The germline gives CDR1 SEHNR, CDR2 FQNEAQ (reference sequence). CDR3 size: 17 residues. CDR3 sequence: CASSPPGRPRATDTQYF. The CDR3 DNA is TGTGCCAGCAGCCCCCCGGGGCGCCCGAGGGCAACAGATACGCAGTATTTT.